This T cell receptor beta chain was recovered during a study of blood T cell repertoires in COVID-19. Study as a whole: The United States, Italy and Spain provided the acute and convalescent COVID-19 samples.

This CDR3 has 16 amino acids. In germline, CDR1 is SEHNR, CDR2 FQNEAQ (reference sequence). Trimming cost V 5 bases and J 9 bases; bases outside gene matches: 10. Here immunoSEQ multiplex PCR was the method, and the copy in TCRdb shows in-frame clones only, minus some. This sample has roughly 120,000 clones, with around 81% found just once. This clone was detected a few times. The source material was peripheral blood. This sequence was found in a man in his 70s with acute or convalescent COVID-19. The V call is TRBV7-9, the J call TRBJ2-1; 13 bases align to TRBD2. The DNA for the CDR3 is TGTGCCAGCAGCCCATTGACTAGCGGGGGGTCTGGTGAGCAGTTCTTC. The encoded protein is CASSPLTSGGSGEQFF.